This T cell receptor beta chain was profiled in a study of technical replicates of blood from several donors. V shed 6 bases and J shed 2 bases, with 17 bases lying between them. Germline CDR1 SNHLY, CDR2 FYNNEI. The CDR3 has 15 amino acids. Data came from immunoSEQ multiplex PCR; TCRdb stores just in-frame clones and leaves some out. This table holds over 55,000 clones, about 95% found once. The sequence was obtained from a human donor in good health. Some clones in this sample may be carry-over from other donors' samples. Input material: PBMCs. The chain is built from TRBV2 and TRBJ2-7; no reliable D call. The CDR3 here is CASRYISTETYEQYF. DNA of the CDR3: TGTGCCAGCAGATACATCAGTACCGAAACCTACGAGCAGTACTTC. Full variable domain (outside the CDR3, taken from reference TRBV2 and TRBJ2-7): EPEVTQTPSHQVTQMGQEVILRCVPISNHLYFYWYRQILGQKVEFLVSFYNNEISEKSEIFDDQFSVERPDGSNFTLKIRSTKLEDSAMYFCASRYISTETYEQYFGPGTRLTVT.